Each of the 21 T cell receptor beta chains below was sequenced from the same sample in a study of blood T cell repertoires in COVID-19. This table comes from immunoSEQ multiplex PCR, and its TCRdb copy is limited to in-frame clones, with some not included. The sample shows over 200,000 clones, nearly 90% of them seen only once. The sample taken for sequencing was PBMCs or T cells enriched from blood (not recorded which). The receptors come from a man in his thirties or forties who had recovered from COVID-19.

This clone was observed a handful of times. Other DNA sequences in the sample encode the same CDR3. CDR3 coding DNA: TGTGCCAGCAGCTTAGATCCGGGGGTGAGAACTGAAGCTTTCTTT. Translated, it gives CASSLDPGVRTEAFF. V and J are TRBV11-2 and TRBJ1-1; D may be TRBD1 (5 bases). The V and J ends lost 0 bases and 5 bases respectively, with 13 bases between them. This CDR3 has 15 amino acids. Germline V CDR1 and CDR2: SGHAT, FQNNGV.

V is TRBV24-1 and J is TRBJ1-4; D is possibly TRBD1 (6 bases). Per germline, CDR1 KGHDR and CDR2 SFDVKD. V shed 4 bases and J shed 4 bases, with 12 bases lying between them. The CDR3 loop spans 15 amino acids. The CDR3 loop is CATSDPGAFNEKLFF. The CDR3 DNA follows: TGTGCCACCAGTGACCCAGGGGCCTTTAATGAAAAACTGTTTTTT.

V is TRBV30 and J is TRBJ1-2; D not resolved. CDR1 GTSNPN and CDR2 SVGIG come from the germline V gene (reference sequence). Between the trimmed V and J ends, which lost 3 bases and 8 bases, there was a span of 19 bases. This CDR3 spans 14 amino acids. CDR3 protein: CAWRVDAGTLGYTF. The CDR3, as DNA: TGTGCCTGGAGGGTGGACGCGGGAACGCTCGGCTACACCTTC.

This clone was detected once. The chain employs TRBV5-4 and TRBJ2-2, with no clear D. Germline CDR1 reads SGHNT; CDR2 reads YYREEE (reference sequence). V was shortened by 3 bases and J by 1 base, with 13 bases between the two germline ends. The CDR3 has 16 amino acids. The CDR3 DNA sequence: TGTGCCAGCAGCTCTCTTCGCGGCGAGAACACCGGGGAGCTGTTTTTT. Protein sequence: CASSSLRGENTGELFF. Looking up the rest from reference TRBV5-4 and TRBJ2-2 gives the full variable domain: ETGVTQSPTHLIKTRGQQVTLRCSSQSGHNTVSWYQQALGQGPQFIFQYYREEENGRGNFPPRFSGLQFPNYSSELNVNALELDDSALYLCASSSLRGENTGELFFGEGSRLTVL.

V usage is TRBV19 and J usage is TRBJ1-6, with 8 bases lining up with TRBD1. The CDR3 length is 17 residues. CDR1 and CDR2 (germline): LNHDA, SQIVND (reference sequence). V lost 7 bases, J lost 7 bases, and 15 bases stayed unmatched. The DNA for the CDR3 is TGTGCCAGTACCCCAAGGGGGCAGGGGGCGGGGAATTCACCCCTCCACTTT. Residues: CASTPRGQGAGNSPLHF.

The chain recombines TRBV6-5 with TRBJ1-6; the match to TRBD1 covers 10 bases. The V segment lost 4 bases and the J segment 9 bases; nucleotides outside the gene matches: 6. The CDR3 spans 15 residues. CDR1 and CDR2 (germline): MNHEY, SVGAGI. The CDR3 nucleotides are TGTGCCAGCAGTTCCTCGGGACAGGGGCGTTCACCCCTCCACTTT. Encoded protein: CASSSSGQGRSPLHF.

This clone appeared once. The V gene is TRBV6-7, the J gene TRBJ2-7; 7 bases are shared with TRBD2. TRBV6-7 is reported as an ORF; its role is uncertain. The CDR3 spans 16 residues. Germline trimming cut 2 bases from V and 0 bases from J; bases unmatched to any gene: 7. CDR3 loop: CASSYECGRDSYEQYF. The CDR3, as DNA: TGTGCCAGCAGTTACGAGTGCGGGAGAGACTCCTACGAGCAGTACTTC.

The DNA for the CDR3 is TGTGCCAGCAGCTTAGGTCTGGGCCCCAGTTCACCCCTCCACTTT. It specifies CASSLGLGPSSPLHF. This chain uses TRBV7-9 with TRBJ1-6; no clear D. Germline-derived CDR1 and CDR2 are SEHNR and FQNEAQ (reference sequence). The germline V and J ends were trimmed by 1 base and 9 bases, with 13 bases remaining between them. The CDR3 covers 15 residues.

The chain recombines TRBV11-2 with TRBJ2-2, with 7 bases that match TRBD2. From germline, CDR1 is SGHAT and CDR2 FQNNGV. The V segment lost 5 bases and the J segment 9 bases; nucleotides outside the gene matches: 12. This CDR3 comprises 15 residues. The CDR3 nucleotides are TGTGCCAGCAGCCGCGCCGGGACTACATGGAGGGAGCTGTTTTTT. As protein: CASSRAGTTWRELFF.

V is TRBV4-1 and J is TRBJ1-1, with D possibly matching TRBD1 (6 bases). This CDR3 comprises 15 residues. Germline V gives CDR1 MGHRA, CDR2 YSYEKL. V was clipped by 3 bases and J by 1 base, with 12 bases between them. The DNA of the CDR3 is TGCGCCAGCAGCCAGCCGGGACACGGGAACACTGAAGCTTTCTTT. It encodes CASSQPGHGNTEAFF.

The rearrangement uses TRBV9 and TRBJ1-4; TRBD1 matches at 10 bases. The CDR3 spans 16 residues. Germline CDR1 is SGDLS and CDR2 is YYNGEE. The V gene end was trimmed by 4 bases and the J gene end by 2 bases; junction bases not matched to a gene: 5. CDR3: CASSPWGQGTNEKLFF. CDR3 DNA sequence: TGTGCCAGCAGCCCCTGGGGACAGGGGACTAATGAAAAACTGTTTTTT.

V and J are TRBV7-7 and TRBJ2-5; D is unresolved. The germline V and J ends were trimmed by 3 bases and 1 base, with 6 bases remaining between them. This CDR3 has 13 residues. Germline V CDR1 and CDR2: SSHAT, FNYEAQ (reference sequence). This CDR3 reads CASSFGLQETQYF. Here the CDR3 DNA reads TGTGCCAGCAGCTTTGGCCTCCAAGAGACCCAGTACTTC.

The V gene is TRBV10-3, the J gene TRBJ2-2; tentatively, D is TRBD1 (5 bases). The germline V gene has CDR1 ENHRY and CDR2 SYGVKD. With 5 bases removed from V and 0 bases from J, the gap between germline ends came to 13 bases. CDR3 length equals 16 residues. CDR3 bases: TGTGCCATCAGTACTACAGGCGACGCGAACACCGGGGAGCTGTTTTTT. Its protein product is CAISTTGDANTGELFF.

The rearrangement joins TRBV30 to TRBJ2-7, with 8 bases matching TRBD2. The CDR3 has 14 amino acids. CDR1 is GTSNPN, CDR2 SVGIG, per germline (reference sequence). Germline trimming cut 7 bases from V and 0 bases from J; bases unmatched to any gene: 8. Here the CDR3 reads CALTRGGSSYEQYF. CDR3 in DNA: TGTGCCTTAACTCGGGGGGGCAGCTCCTACGAGCAGTACTTC.

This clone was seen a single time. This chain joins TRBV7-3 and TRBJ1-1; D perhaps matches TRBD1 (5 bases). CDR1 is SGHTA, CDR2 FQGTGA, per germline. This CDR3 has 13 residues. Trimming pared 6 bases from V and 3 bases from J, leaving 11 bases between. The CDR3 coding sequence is TGTGCCAGCAGTTATTGGGGGGACACTGAAGCTTTCTTT. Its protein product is CASSYWGDTEAFF.

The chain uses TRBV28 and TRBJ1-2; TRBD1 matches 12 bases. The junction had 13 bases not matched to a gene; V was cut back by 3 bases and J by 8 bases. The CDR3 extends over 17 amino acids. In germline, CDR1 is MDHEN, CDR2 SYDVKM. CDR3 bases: TGTGCCAGCAGTTTGTGGTCGGTGGGACAGGGGGCTGGAGGCTACACCTTC. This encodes CASSLWSVGQGAGGYTF.

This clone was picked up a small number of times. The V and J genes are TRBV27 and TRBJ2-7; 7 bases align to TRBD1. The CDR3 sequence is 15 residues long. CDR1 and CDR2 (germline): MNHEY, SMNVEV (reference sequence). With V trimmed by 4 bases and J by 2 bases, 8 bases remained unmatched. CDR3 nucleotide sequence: TGTGCCAGCAGTTCAGCCGGGACAGACACCTACGAGCAGTACTTC. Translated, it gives CASSSAGTDTYEQYF.

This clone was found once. CDR3 in DNA: TGCGCCAGCAGCCAGGGACACTCGAGCTATGGCTACACCTTC. Translation gives CASSQGHSSYGYTF. V and J are TRBV4-1 and TRBJ1-2; D is possibly TRBD1 (6 bases). V gave up 3 bases and J gave up 4 bases, with 12 bases separating them. Germline CDR1 is MGHRA and CDR2 is YSYEKL. The CDR3 is 14 residues long.

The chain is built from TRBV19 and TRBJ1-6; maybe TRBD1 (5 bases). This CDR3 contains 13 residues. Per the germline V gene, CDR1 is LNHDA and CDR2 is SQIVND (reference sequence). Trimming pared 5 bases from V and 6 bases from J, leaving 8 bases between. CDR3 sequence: CASSGQGNSPLHF. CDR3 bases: TGTGCCAGTAGTGGGCAGGGTAATTCACCCCTCCACTTT.

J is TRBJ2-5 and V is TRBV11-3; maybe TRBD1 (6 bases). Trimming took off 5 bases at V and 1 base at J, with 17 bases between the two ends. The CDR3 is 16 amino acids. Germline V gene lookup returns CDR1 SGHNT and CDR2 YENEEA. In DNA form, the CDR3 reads TGTGCCAGCAGCCACGGGACACTGAGCCTCCAAGAGACCCAGTACTTC. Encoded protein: CASSHGTLSLQETQYF.

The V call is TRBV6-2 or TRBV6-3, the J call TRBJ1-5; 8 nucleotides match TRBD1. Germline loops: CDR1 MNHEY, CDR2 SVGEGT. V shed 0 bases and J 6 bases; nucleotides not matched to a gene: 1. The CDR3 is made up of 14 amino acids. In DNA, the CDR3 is TGTGCCAGCAGTTACTCCGGACAGGGTCAGCCCCAGCATTTT. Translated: CASSYSGQGQPQHF.